The clone carrying this T cell receptor (beta chain) is deemed medium-sized. Germline V CDR1 and CDR2: MNHEY, SMNVEV (reference sequence). V was pared by 6 bases and J by 7 bases, with 13 bases between. The CDR3 sequence is 13 residues long. One entry per CDR3 protein results from TCRdb running MiXCR on the RT-PCR reads. The sample holds about 680,000 distinct CDR3 sequences, approximately 15% seen once. The chain combines TRBV27 with TRBJ2-4; D possibly corresponds to TRBD2 (6 bases). Input material: memory CD4+ T cells from blood. This TCR came from a female donor in good health, serving as a healthy control. In DNA form, the CDR3 reads TGTGCCAGCAGGGGGGGTGCGAGGAACATTCAGTACTTC. Protein sequence: CASRGGARNIQYF.